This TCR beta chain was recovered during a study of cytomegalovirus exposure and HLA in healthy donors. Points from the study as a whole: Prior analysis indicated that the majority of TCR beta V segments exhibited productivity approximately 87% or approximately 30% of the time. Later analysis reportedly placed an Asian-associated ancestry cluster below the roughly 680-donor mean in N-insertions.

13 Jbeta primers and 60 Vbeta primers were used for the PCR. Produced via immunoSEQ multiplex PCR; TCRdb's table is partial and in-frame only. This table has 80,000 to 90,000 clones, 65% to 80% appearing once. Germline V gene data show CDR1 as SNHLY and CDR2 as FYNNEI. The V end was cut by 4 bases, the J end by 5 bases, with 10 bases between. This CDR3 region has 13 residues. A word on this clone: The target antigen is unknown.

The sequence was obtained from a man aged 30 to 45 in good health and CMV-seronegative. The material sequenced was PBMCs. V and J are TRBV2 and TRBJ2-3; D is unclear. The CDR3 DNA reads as TGTGCCAGCAGTGTCAGTTACAGAGATACGCAGTATTTT. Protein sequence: CASSVSYRDTQYF.